This entry lists 30 T cell receptor beta chains sequenced from one sample in a study of blood T cells in healthy people across ages (dated by TCRdb to the mid-2010s). The receptor library was made with 5' RACE. TCRdb shows the sequencer as Illumina HiSeq 2500. A second roughly 7 to 11 cycle PCR used a sample-barcoded 5' primer and a J-beta primer mix. TCRdb reworked the public reads: Q25 trimming with fastp, MiXCR clone assembly, productive beta chains retained. CDR3 protein duplicates are merged, each entry listing the most common genes and DNA. Across this sample there are 600,000 to 850,000 distinct CDR3 sequences, with 20% to 25% seen only once. The ten top clones hold 9.4% of the sample. The same data also contributed to another study, on T cells of mothers and their children.

The sample was blood. Every receptor here comes from a boy aged 5 to 17 in good health.

The rearrangement links TRBV6-5 to TRBJ2-5, with a possible D match to TRBD2 (5 bases). Gene TRBJ2-1 matches the end of the DNA better, so the J call may be wrong. CDR3 length: 14 residues. Germline V gene data show CDR1 as MNHEY and CDR2 as SVGAGI. CDR3 DNA: TGTGCCAGCAGTTACAATTTGAAGCGGAATGAGCAGTTCTTC. Amino acids: CASSYNLKRNEQFF.

CDR3 nucleotides: TGCAGTGCTAGAGATAGTTCTAGCGGGGACAATGAGCAGTTCTTC. It codes for CSARDSSSGDNEQFF. The chain is built from TRBV20-1 and TRBJ2-1; 9 nucleotides match TRBD2. Germline loops: CDR1 DFQATT, CDR2 SNEGSKA (reference sequence). The CDR3 length is 15 residues. Trimming took 0 bases from V and 5 from J; bases not matched to a gene: 5.

This clonotype appeared a few times. The chain uses TRBV7-6 and TRBJ2-1; 8 nucleotides agree with TRBD2. CDR1 and CDR2 from the germline V gene are SGHVS and FNYEAQ. V shed 2 bases, J shed 2 bases, and the junction held 8 bases outside the gene matches. The CDR3 runs to 17 residues. The CDR3 sequence is CASSLKAVSGAYNEQFF. CDR3 sequence (DNA): TGTGCCAGCAGCTTAAAAGCGGTTAGCGGGGCCTACAATGAGCAGTTCTTC.

The V gene is TRBV6-6, the J gene TRBJ2-1; possibly TRBD2 for D (6 bases). TRBJ2-5 matches the DNA end more closely, so the J call is doubtful. The CDR3 spans 15 residues. Germline V gives CDR1 MNHNY, CDR2 SVGAGI (reference sequence). The CDR3 DNA sequence: TGTGCCAGCAGCTATCTCCTGGGGGGTCAAGAGACCCAGTACTTC. Translation gives CASSYLLGGQETQYF.

In this sample, this clonotype turned up a few times. The chain employs TRBV20-1 and TRBJ1-4; TRBD1 is a possible D gene (6 bases). Trimming stripped 3 bases from V and 8 bases from J, with 13 bases between. Per germline, CDR1 DFQATT and CDR2 SNEGSKA (reference sequence). The CDR3 is 13 amino acids. The CDR3 nucleotides read TGCAGTGCTAGGGGCAGGGGCTGGGAAAAACTGTTTTTT. Translated: CSARGRGWEKLFF.

A few counts support this clonotype. V gene TRBV6-5 combines with J gene TRBJ1-6; D not resolved. This CDR3 is 18 amino acids long. Germline CDR1 reads MNHEY; CDR2 reads SVGAGI. V was shortened by 2 bases and J by 0 bases, with 14 bases between the two germline ends. CDR3: CASSYTFDLSSYNSPLHF. In DNA, the CDR3 is TGTGCCAGCAGTTACACCTTCGATCTTAGCTCCTATAATTCACCCCTCCACTTT.

This clonotype was seen only a few times. V usage is TRBV4-1 and J usage is TRBJ1-1; 7 bases align to TRBD1. Germline CDR1 is MGHRA and CDR2 is YSYEKL. CDR3 length: 13 amino acids. The J segment lost 6 bases and the V segment lost 5 bases, leaving 6 bases of the junction unmatched. The CDR3 nucleotides are TGCGCCAGCAGCTCGGGACAGTTGTCTGAAGCTTTCTTT. Translated, it gives CASSSGQLSEAFF.

V gene TRBV11-2 combines with J gene TRBJ2-1; D gene unclear. V lost 1 base, J lost 0 bases, and 10 bases lay in between. This CDR3 has 16 residues. CDR1 is SGHAT and CDR2 is FQNNGV in the germline V gene. This CDR3 reads CASSLGSASSYNEQFF. CDR3 nucleotides: TGTGCCAGCAGCTTAGGGAGCGCTAGCTCCTACAATGAGCAGTTCTTC.

The chain combines TRBV2 with TRBJ2-1; D not certain. The better agreement between TRBJ2-7 and the DNA end casts doubt on the J call. The length of the CDR3 is 13 residues. Germline V lookup: CDR1 SNHLY, CDR2 FYNNEI. The CDR3 DNA reads TGTGCCAGCAGTGAAGCGATTATCTACGAGCAGTACTTC. This translates into CASSEAIIYEQYF.

This chain links TRBV4-3 with TRBJ2-3, with 7 positions matching TRBD2. Per germline, CDR1 LGHNA and CDR2 YSLEER. This CDR3 is 16 amino acids long. Germline trimming cut 1 base from V and 6 bases from J; bases unmatched to any gene: 10. The CDR3 sequence is CASSQVLARETDTQYF. Here the CDR3 DNA reads TGCGCCAGCAGCCAAGTTCTAGCGCGGGAGACGGATACGCAGTATTTT.

This clonotype showed up just a few times. The CDR3 DNA reads TGCAGCGTTGATTCGGGAGGAAACACCATATATTTT. Translation: CSVDSGGNTIYF. The rearrangement uses TRBV29-1 and TRBJ1-3; D unresolved. Between the trimmed V and J ends, which lost 3 bases and 4 bases, there was a span of 7 bases. This CDR3 has 12 residues. Germline CDR1 reads SQVTM; CDR2 reads ANQGSEA.

V gene TRBV6-5 combines with J gene TRBJ1-2; TRBD1 is a possible D gene (6 bases). Looked up from germline, CDR1 is MNHEY and CDR2 is SVGAGI. The CDR3 length is 15 residues. Trimming removed 6 bases at V and 3 bases at J, with 17 bases between. In DNA form, the CDR3 reads TGTGCCAGCAGCCAAACAGGGACCCTACACTATGGCTACACCTTC. The encoded protein is CASSQTGTLHYGYTF.

The V and J genes are TRBV7-9 and TRBJ2-5; 8 nucleotides agree with TRBD1. V was pared by 5 bases and J by 1 base, with 3 bases of the junction left unmatched. The germline gives CDR1 SEHNR, CDR2 FQNEAQ (reference sequence). The CDR3 is 14 amino acids. The CDR3 DNA is TGTGCCAGCAGCCGACAGGGGTTCCAAGAGACCCAGTACTTC. It yields the protein CASSRQGFQETQYF.

The genes are TRBV20-1 and TRBJ2-7; D ambiguous. V lost 3 bases and J lost 3, with 12 bases in between. Germline V lookup: CDR1 DFQATT, CDR2 SNEGSKA (reference sequence). This CDR3 region has 13 residues. CDR3 sequence reads: CSASQSPDYEQYF. The CDR3 DNA reads as TGCAGTGCTAGCCAAAGCCCCGACTACGAGCAGTACTTC.

This sequence joins TRBV7-9 and TRBJ1-1; D call uncertain. Germline lookup yields CDR1 SEHNR and CDR2 FQNEAQ (reference sequence). Between the trimmed V and J ends, which lost 4 bases and 1 base, there was a span of 7 bases. This CDR3 spans 13 amino acids. CDR3 sequence reads: CASSSPPNTEAFF. The CDR3 region has the DNA TGTGCCAGCAGCTCCCCACCGAACACTGAAGCTTTCTTT.

This clonotype appeared a single time. CDR3 bases: TGTGCCAGCAGCTTAGTGGGGCGGGACTCAAAGTACTTC. This sequence encodes CASSLVGRDSKYF. The V gene is TRBV11-2, the J gene TRBJ2-5; D perhaps matches TRBD2 (6 bases). CDR1 and CDR2 (germline): SGHAT, FQNNGV. The CDR3 consists of 13 residues. Between the trimmed V and J ends, which lost 1 base and 12 bases, there was a span of 15 bases.

The CDR3 sequence: CSVGTGSEKLFF. As DNA, the CDR3 is TGCAGCGTTGGGACAGGGAGTGAAAAACTGTTTTTT. The J gene is TRBJ1-4, the V gene TRBV29-1; 8 nucleotides match TRBD1. V was pared by 4 bases and J by 7 bases, with 2 bases of the junction left unmatched. The germline gives CDR1 SQVTM, CDR2 ANQGSEA. The CDR3 runs 12 residues.

This clonotype was seen only a few times. This chain links TRBV20-1 with TRBJ1-1; no firm D call. Germline values: CDR1 DFQATT, CDR2 SNEGSKA (reference sequence). The CDR3 has 14 residues. Trimming cost V 0 bases and J 3 bases, with 11 bases left between them. As DNA, the CDR3 is TGCAGTGCTAGAGAATACTTGGACGACACTGAAGCTTTCTTT. As protein: CSAREYLDDTEAFF.

This sequence joins TRBV3-1 and TRBJ1-1; D not certain. The CDR3 has 16 amino acids. V was clipped by 0 bases and J by 0 bases, with 11 bases between them. CDR1 and CDR2 (germline): LGHDT, YNNKEL (reference sequence). CDR3 in amino acids: CASSQEEPGMNTEAFF. The CDR3 bases are TGTGCCAGCAGCCAAGAGGAACCGGGGATGAACACTGAAGCTTTCTTT.

This clonotype turned up a few times. The chain recombines TRBV29-1 with TRBJ2-5; 7 bases are a match to TRBD1. Germline V gene data show CDR1 as SQVTM and CDR2 as ANQGSEA. After removal of 4 bases from V and 2 bases from J, the junction contained 10 bases not matched to a gene. CDR3 length: 15 amino acids. The chain's CDR3 is CSVGRQGMPQETQYF. The CDR3 region has the DNA TGCAGCGTTGGACGACAGGGAATGCCACAAGAGACCCAGTACTTC.

This chain links TRBV4-1 with TRBJ1-4; D is ambiguous. The CDR3 runs to 15 residues. The V end lost 1 base, the J end lost 4 bases, and 10 bases lay between the germline ends. Germline V gene data show CDR1 as MGHRA and CDR2 as YSYEKL. CDR3 in amino acids: CASSQGAGDNEKLFF. In DNA, the CDR3 is TGCGCCAGCAGCCAAGGGGCAGGCGATAATGAAAAACTGTTTTTT.

The rearrangement uses TRBV20-1 and TRBJ2-1; 9 bases map to TRBD2. Trimming removed 1 base from V and 8 bases from J; junction bases left unmatched: 9. Germline V gene data show CDR1 as DFQATT and CDR2 as SNEGSKA (reference sequence). There are 15 residues in the CDR3. Written as DNA, the CDR3 is TGCAGTGCTAGAGCGGGGAGTAGCGGGAGAGATGAGCAGTTCTTC. Translated: CSARAGSSGRDEQFF.

The J gene is TRBJ1-1, the V gene TRBV28; 10 bases map to TRBD1. J lost 5 bases, V lost 1 base, and 7 bases had no gene match. CDR1 MDHEN and CDR2 SYDVKM come from the germline V gene. The CDR3 has 16 residues. CDR3 in DNA: TGTGCCAGCAGTTTATCCGACAGGGGGCTATATACTGAAGCTTTCTTT. The encoded protein is CASSLSDRGLYTEAFF.

This clonotype was detected only a few times. The rearrangement uses TRBV29-1 and TRBJ2-3; 7 bases line up with TRBD1. Trimming removed 4 bases from V and 5 bases from J; junction bases left unmatched: 15. There are 16 residues in the CDR3. CDR1 and CDR2 (germline): SQVTM, ANQGSEA. CDR3 DNA: TGCAGCGTTGTGGTCTGGGGGACAGATAATGAAGATACGCAGTATTTT. Translated: CSVVVWGTDNEDTQYF.

The chain joins TRBV20-1 to TRBJ2-2, with 10 bases matching TRBD2. Germline-derived CDR1 and CDR2 are DFQATT and SNEGSKA (reference sequence). Trimming took 5 bases from V and 4 from J; bases not matched to a gene: 7. The length of the CDR3 is 15 residues. CDR3: CSAYSGTSATGELFF. Written as DNA, the CDR3 is TGCAGTGCTTATTCCGGGACTAGCGCCACCGGGGAGCTGTTTTTT.

This rearrangement joins TRBV6-2 or TRBV6-3 to TRBJ2-1; possible D gene TRBD2, 6 bases. Looked up from germline, CDR1 is MNHEY and CDR2 is SVGEGT. Trimming shortened V by 8 bases and J by 4 bases, and 12 bases separated the two germline ends. The CDR3 contains 13 residues. DNA of the CDR3: TGTGCCAGCCTTAGCGGAGTATACAATGAGCAGTTCTTC. As protein: CASLSGVYNEQFF.

This clonotype was picked up a small number of times. The chain combines TRBV2 with TRBJ2-5, with TRBD2 matching 7 bases. Germline CDR1 and CDR2: SNHLY and FYNNEI. CDR3 length: 15 residues. Trimming at V came to 7 bases and at J to 5 bases, leaving 13 bases not matched to a gene. CDR3 amino acids: CASTVRGLSRETQYF. The CDR3 DNA reads TGTGCCAGCACGGTGAGGGGACTATCCCGGGAGACCCAGTACTTC.

This clonotype came up once. The chain combines TRBV7-2 with TRBJ2-7, with a weak D call TRBD1 (6 bases). Germline CDR1 is SGHTA and CDR2 is FQGNSA. CDR3 length equals 14 residues. V was shortened by 5 bases and J by 2 bases, with 13 bases between the two germline ends. The CDR3 nucleotides read TGTGCCAGCAGCACGGGACACCCAGCCTACGAGCAGTACTTC. This codes for CASSTGHPAYEQYF.

This clonotype showed up just a few times. The chain combines TRBV7-9 with TRBJ2-3; 9 nucleotides line up with TRBD2. This CDR3 has 19 amino acids. Germline V gene sequence: CDR1 SEHNR, CDR2 FQNEAQ (reference sequence). The junction had 13 bases not matched to a gene; V was cut back by 2 bases and J by 1 base. The CDR3 nucleotides read TGTGCCAGCAGCTTATGGAAGCGGGGGGACCCCATTGGCACAGATACGCAGTATTTT. Translated: CASSLWKRGDPIGTDTQYF.

This rearrangement joins TRBV11-2 to TRBJ2-1, with TRBD2 matching 7 bases. CDR3 size: 14 residues. The germline gives CDR1 SGHAT, CDR2 FQNNGV. Trimming removed 5 bases from V and 5 bases from J; junction bases left unmatched: 6. CDR3 DNA: TGTGCCAGCAGCACGCCGGGACTACACAATGAGCAGTTCTTC. Its translation: CASSTPGLHNEQFF.